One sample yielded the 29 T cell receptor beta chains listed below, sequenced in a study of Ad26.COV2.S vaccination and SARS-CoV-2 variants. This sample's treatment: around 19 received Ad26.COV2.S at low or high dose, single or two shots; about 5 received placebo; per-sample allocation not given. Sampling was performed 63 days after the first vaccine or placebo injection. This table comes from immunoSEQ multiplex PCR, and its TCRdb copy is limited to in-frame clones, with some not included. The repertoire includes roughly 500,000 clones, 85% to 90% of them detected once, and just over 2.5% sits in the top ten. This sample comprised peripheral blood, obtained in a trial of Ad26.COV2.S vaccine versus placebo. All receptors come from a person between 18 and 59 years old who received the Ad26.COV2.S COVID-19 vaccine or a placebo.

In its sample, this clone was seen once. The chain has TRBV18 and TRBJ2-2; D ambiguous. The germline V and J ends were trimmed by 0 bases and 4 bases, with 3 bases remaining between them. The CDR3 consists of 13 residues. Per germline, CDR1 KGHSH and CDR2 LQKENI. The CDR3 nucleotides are TGTGCCAGCTCACCACCTTCCACCGGGGAGCTGTTTTTT. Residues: CASSPPSTGELFF.

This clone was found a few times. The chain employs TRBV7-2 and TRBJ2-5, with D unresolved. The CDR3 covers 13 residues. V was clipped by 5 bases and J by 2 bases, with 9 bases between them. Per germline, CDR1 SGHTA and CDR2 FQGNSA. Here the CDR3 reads CASSLSSQETQYF. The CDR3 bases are TGTGCCAGCAGCCTATCTTCACAAGAGACCCAGTACTTC.

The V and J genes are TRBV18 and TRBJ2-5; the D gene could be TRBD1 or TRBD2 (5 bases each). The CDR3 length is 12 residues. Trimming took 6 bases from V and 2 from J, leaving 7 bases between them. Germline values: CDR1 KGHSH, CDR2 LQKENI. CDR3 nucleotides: TGTGCCAGCTCCTGGGGGCAAGAGACCCAGTACTTC. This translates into CASSWGQETQYF.

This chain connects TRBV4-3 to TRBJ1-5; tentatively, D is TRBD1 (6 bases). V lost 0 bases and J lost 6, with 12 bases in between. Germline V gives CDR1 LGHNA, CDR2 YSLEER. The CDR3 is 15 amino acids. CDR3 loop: CASSQDTQGSQPQHF. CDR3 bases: TGCGCCAGCAGCCAAGATACCCAGGGGAGTCAGCCCCAGCATTTT.

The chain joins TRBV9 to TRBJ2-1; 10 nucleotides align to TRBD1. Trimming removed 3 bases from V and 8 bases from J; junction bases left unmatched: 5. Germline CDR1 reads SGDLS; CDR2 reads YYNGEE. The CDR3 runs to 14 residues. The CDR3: CASSETGGWDEQFF. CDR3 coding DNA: TGTGCCAGCAGCGAGACAGGGGGCTGGGATGAGCAGTTCTTC.

In nucleotides, the CDR3 is TGTGCCAGCAGCTCGGGACCGAGCACAGATACGCAGTATTTT. Protein product: CASSSGPSTDTQYF. The chain is built from TRBV7-2 and TRBJ2-3; D possibly uses TRBD1 or TRBD2 (5 bases each). The CDR3 totals 14 residues. The ends were cut back, 4 bases at V and 0 bases at J, with 8 bases in the middle. CDR1 and CDR2 (germline): SGHTA, FQGNSA.

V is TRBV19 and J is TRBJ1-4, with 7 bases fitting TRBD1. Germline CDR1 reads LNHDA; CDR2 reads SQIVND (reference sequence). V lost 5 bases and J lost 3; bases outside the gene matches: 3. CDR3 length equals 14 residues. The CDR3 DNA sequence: TGTGCCAGTAGTTTAGGGGGCTCTAATGAAAAACTGTTTTTT. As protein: CASSLGGSNEKLFF.

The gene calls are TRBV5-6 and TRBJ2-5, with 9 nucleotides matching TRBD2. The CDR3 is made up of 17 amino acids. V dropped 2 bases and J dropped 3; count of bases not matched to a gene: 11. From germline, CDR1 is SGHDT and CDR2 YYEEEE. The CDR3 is CASSLRFETSGEETQYF. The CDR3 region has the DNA TGTGCCAGCAGCTTAAGATTCGAGACTAGCGGCGAAGAGACCCAGTACTTC.

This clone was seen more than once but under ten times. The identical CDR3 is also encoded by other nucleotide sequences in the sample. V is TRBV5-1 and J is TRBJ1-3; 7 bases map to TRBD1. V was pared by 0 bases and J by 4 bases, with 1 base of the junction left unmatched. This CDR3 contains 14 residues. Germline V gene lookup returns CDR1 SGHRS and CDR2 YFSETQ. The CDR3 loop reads CASSLGTGGNTIYF. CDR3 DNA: TGCGCCAGCAGCTTGGGGACAGGAGGAAACACCATATATTTT.

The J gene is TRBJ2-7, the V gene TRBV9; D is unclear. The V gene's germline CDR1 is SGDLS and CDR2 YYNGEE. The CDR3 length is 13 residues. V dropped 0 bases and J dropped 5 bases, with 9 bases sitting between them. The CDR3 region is CASSVVSGDEQYF. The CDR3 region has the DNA TGTGCCAGCAGCGTAGTGTCAGGAGACGAGCAGTACTTC.

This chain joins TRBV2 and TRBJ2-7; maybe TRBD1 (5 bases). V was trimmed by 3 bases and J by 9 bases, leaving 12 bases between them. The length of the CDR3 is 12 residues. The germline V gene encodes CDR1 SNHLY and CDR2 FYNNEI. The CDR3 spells CASSDRVNVQYF. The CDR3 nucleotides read TGTGCCAGCAGTGACAGGGTTAATGTGCAGTACTTC.

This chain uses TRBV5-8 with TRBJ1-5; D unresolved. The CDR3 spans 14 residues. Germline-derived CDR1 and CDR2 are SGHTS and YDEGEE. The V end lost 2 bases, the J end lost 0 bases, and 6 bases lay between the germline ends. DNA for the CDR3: TGTGCCAGCAGCTTACAGAATAGCAATCAGCCCCAGCATTTT. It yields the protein CASSLQNSNQPQHF.

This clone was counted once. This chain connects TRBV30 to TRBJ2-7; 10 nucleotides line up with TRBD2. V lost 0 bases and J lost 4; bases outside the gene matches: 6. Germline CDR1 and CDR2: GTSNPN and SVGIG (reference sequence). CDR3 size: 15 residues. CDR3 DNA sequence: TGTGCCTGGAGTGTTCTGGGACTAGCGCGGTACGAGCAGTACTTC. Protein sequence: CAWSVLGLARYEQYF.

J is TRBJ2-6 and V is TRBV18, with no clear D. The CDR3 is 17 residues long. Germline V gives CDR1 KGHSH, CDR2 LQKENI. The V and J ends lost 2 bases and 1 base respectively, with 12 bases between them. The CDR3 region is CASSPRLQLSGANVLTF. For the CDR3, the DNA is TGTGCCAGCTCACCAAGGCTCCAACTTTCTGGGGCCAACGTCCTGACTTTC.

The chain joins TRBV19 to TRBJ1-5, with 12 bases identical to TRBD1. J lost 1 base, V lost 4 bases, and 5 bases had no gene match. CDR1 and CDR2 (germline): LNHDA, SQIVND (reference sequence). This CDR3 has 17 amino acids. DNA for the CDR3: TGTGCCAGTAGTAGGGGGACAGGGGGCCCAAGCAATCAGCCCCAGCATTTT. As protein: CASSRGTGGPSNQPQHF.

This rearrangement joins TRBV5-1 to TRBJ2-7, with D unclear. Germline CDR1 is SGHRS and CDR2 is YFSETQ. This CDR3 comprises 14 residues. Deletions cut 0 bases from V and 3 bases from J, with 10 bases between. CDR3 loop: CASSLESPSYEQYV. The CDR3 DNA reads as TGCGCCAGCAGCTTGGAATCCCCTAGCTACGAGCAGTACGTC.

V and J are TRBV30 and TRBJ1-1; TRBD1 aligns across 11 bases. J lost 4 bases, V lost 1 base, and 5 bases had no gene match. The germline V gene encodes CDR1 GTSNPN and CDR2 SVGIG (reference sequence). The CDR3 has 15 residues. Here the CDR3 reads CAWSARDRGTTEAFF. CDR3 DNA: TGTGCCTGGAGTGCCAGGGACAGGGGGACCACTGAAGCTTTCTTT.

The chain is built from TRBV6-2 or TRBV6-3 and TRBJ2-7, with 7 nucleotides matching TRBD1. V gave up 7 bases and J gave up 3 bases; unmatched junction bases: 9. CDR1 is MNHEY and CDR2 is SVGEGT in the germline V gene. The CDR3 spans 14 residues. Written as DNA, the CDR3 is TGTGCCAGCATCCCGAGGGACAGTTACTACGAGCAGTACTTC. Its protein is CASIPRDSYYEQYF.

The CDR3 reads CASSLLGQGIEKLFF. CDR3 coding DNA: TGTGCCAGCAGTTTATTGGGACAGGGGATTGAAAAACTGTTTTTT. The chain is built from TRBV28 and TRBJ1-4, with 10 bases aligning to TRBD1. CDR1 MDHEN and CDR2 SYDVKM come from the germline V gene. J gave up 7 bases and V 1 base, and 3 bases lay outside the gene matches. This CDR3 comprises 15 residues.

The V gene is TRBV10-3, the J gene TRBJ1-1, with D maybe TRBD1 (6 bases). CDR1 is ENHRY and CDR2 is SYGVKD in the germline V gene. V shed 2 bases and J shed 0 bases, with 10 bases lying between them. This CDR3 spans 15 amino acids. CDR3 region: CAISETGSMNTEAFF. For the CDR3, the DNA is TGTGCCATCAGTGAGACAGGGAGCATGAACACTGAAGCTTTCTTT.

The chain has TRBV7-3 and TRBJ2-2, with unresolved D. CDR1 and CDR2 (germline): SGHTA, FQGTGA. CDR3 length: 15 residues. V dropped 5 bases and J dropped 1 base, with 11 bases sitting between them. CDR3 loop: CASSPLSVNTGELFF. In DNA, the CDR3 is TGTGCCAGCAGCCCCCTTTCGGTGAACACCGGGGAGCTGTTTTTT.

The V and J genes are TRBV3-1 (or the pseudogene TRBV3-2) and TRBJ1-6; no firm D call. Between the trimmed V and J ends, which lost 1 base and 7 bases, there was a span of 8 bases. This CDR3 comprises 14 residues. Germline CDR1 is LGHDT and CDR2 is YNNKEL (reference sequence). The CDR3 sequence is CASSQGTGNSPLHF. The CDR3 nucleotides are TGTGCCAGCAGCCAAGGAACCGGGAATTCACCCCTCCACTTT.

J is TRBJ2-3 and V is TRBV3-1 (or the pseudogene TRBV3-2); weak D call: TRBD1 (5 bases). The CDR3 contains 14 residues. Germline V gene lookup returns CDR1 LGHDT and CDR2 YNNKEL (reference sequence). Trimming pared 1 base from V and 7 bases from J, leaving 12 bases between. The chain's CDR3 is CASSQGLGLNTQYF. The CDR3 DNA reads TGTGCCAGCAGCCAAGGCTTGGGGCTGAATACGCAGTATTTT.

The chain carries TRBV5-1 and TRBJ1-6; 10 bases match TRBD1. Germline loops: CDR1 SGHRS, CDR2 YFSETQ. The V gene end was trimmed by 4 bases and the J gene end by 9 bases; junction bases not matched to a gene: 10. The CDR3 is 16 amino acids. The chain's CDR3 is CASSGDRGLGSSPLHF. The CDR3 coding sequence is TGCGCCAGCAGCGGCGACAGGGGGCTCGGTAGTTCACCCCTCCACTTT.

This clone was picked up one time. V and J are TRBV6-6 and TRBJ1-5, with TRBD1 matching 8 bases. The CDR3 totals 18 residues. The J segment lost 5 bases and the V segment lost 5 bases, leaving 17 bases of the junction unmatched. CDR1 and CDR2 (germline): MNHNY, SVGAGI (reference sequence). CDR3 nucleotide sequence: TGTGCCAGCAGTCGCCAGTCCCCAGGACAGGGTATGGATCAGCCCCAGCATTTT. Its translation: CASSRQSPGQGMDQPQHF.

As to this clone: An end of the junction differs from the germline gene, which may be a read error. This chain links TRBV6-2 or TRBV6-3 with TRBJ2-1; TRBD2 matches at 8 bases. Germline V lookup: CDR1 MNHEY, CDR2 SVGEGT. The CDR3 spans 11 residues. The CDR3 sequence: CASSYAGGLIF. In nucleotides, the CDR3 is TGTGCCAGCAGTTACGCGGGGGGCTTGATCTTC.

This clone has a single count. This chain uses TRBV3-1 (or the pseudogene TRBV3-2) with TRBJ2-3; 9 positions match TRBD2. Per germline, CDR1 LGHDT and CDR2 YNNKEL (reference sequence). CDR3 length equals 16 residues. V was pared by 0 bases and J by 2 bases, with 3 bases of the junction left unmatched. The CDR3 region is CASSQEASGDTDTQYF. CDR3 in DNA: TGTGCCAGCAGCCAAGAGGCTAGCGGGGACACAGATACGCAGTATTTT.

In nucleotides, the CDR3 is TGTGCCACCAGTGATCCCGGGGCGCCGAACACCGGGGAGCTGTTTTTT. Translated: CATSDPGAPNTGELFF. The V and J genes are TRBV24-1 and TRBJ2-2; D might be TRBD1 or TRBD2, each matching 5 bases. V lost 3 bases and J 0 bases, leaving 10 bases between the germline ends. The CDR3 runs to 16 residues. Germline-derived CDR1 and CDR2 are KGHDR and SFDVKD.

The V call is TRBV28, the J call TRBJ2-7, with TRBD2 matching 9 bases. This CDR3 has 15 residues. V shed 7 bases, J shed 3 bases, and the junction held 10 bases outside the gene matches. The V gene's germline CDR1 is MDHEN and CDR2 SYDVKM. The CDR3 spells CASTFSGGYNYEQYF. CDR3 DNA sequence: TGTGCCAGCACCTTTAGCGGGGGATATAACTACGAGCAGTACTTC.